One sample yielded the 29 T cell receptor beta chains listed below, sequenced in a study of T cells in Graves' hyperthyroidism and ophthalmopathy (dated by TCRdb to about 2019). The library relied on multiplex PCR. Reads for this sample came from an Illumina HiSeq 2000. The TCR beta CDR3 regions were amplified from the RNA transcripts. The first round of RT-PCR for the TCR CDR3 was performed with the HTBI primer set and the Qiagen OneStep RT-PCR kit. TCRdb took the public reads, trimmed them with fastp at Q25, ran MiXCR for clone calling and kept in-frame beta chains. Merged by CDR3 protein, the rows form single entries marked with the most common genes and DNA. The sample table records about 640,000 distinct CDR3 sequences; 20% to 25% of these occur just once. The top ten hold around a third of the sample. The sequenced material came from blood. These TCRs come from a man aged 25-40 years with Graves' ophthalmopathy.

This clonotype was detected ten times or more. The CDR3 reads CASSRLAGGTYEQYF. The CDR3, as DNA: TGTGCCAGCAGCCGACTAGCGGGAGGTACCTACGAGCAGTACTTC. The chain couples TRBV11-2 to TRBJ2-7; TRBD2 matches at 13 bases. This CDR3 has 15 residues. With V trimmed by 5 bases and J by 2 bases, 3 bases remained unmatched. CDR1 is SGHAT and CDR2 is FQNNGV in the germline V gene.

The V call is TRBV6-1, the J call TRBJ1-1; TRBD1 aligns across 7 bases. Germline V CDR1 and CDR2: MNHNS, SASEGT. J was trimmed by 4 bases and V by 1 base; bases with no gene match: 6. This CDR3 region has 15 residues. The CDR3 DNA follows: TGTGCCAGCAGTGAAGTCTACAGGGGATCCACTGAAGCTTTCTTT. Amino acids: CASSEVYRGSTEAFF.

This clonotype was counted between two and nine times. The chain employs TRBV14 and TRBJ2-3; D call uncertain. The CDR3 is 16 residues long. Germline loops: CDR1 SGHDN, CDR2 FVKESK. The V end was cut by 4 bases, the J end by 2 bases, with 16 bases between. As DNA, the CDR3 is TGTGCCAGCAGCCCGCGCGGATATACCTCCACAGATACGCAGTATTTT. It yields the protein CASSPRGYTSTDTQYF.

CDR3 DNA: TGTGCCAGTACCCTAACAGTTTACTCCTACGAGCAGTACTTC. Translation gives CASTLTVYSYEQYF. V usage is TRBV19 and J usage is TRBJ2-7; unclear D gene. The ends were cut back, 7 bases at V and 0 bases at J, with 13 bases in the middle. This CDR3 is 14 amino acids long. Germline CDR1 reads LNHDA; CDR2 reads SQIVND (reference sequence).

The chain joins TRBV6-1 to TRBJ2-7, with TRBD2 matching 12 bases. V lost 5 bases to trimming and J lost 1 base; unmatched junction nucleotides: 15. Germline assignment: CDR1 MNHNS and CDR2 SASEGT. CDR3 length equals 19 residues. CDR3 amino acids: CASSNLGRLAGDSSYEQYF. The CDR3 DNA is TGTGCCAGCAGTAACCTCGGGAGACTAGCGGGAGATTCTTCCTACGAGCAGTACTTC.

The chain links TRBV5-1 to TRBJ2-5; D not resolved. In germline, CDR1 is SGHRS, CDR2 YFSETQ. Trimming took 7 bases from V and 4 from J, leaving 14 bases between them. The CDR3 totals 13 residues. CDR3: CASVRTVGETQYF. DNA for the CDR3: TGCGCCAGCGTTCGAACCGTAGGAGAGACCCAGTACTTC.

The rearrangement uses TRBV3-1 and TRBJ2-1; TRBD2 might be the D (6 bases). V was cut by 6 bases and J by 6 bases, with 9 bases left in between. This CDR3 is 12 amino acids long. Looked up from germline, CDR1 is LGHDT and CDR2 is YNNKEL (reference sequence). The CDR3 DNA reads TGTGCCAGCAGGGGGACTTTCAATGAGCAGTTCTTC. Its translation is CASRGTFNEQFF.

Details on this clonotype: This clone may be a read error of a much larger clone one base away. The chain has TRBV6-2 or TRBV6-3 and TRBJ2-3; 10 bases are shared with TRBD2. V gave up 2 bases and J gave up 3 bases; unmatched junction bases: 5. This CDR3 has 16 amino acids. Germline CDR1 MNHEY, CDR2 SVGEGT. The CDR3 DNA follows: TGTGCCAGCAGTTACACGTGGACTAGCGGAACAGATACGCAGTATTTT. Amino acid sequence: CASSYTWTSGTDTQYF.

About this clonotype itself: Since a much larger clone is just one base distant, this may be a read error. The J gene is TRBJ2-1, the V gene TRBV28, with 11 positions matching TRBD2. The CDR3 runs to 15 residues. Germline V CDR1 and CDR2: MDHEN, SYDVKM. CDR3: CASRGLAGGYNGQFF. As DNA, the CDR3 is TGTGCCAGCAGGGGCCTAGCGGGAGGCTACAATGGGCAGTTCTTC. Supplemented by reference TRBV28 and TRBJ2-1, the full variable domain reads DVKVTQSSRYLVKRTGEKVFLECVQDMDHENMFWYRQDPGLGLRLIYFSYDVKMKEKGDIPEGYSVSREKKERFSLILESASTNQTSMYLCASRGLAGGYNGQFFGPGTRLTVL.

This clonotype came up a few times. The gene calls are TRBV7-9 and TRBJ2-1; D not resolved. V lost 5 bases to trimming and J lost 3 bases, with 17 bases between them. The CDR3 has 16 amino acids. Germline V gene data show CDR1 as SEHNR and CDR2 as FQNEAQ (reference sequence). This CDR3 is CASSANLGFVYNEQFF. The CDR3 DNA is TGTGCCAGCAGCGCCAATCTCGGTTTTGTCTACAATGAGCAGTTCTTC.

The chain is built from TRBV28 and TRBJ2-3, with 9 bases matching TRBD2. V gave up 3 bases and J gave up 4 bases; unmatched junction bases: 2. Germline V lookup: CDR1 MDHEN, CDR2 SYDVKM. This CDR3 region has 14 residues. The CDR3 spells CASSFSGSADTQYF. The CDR3 nucleotides read TGTGCCAGCAGTTTTAGCGGGAGTGCAGATACGCAGTATTTT.

This clonotype showed up many times. The chain joins TRBV30 to TRBJ1-5, with D possibly matching TRBD1 (5 bases). Germline V CDR1 and CDR2: GTSNPN, SVGIG (reference sequence). V shed 3 bases and J shed 1 base, with 10 bases lying between them. CDR3 length: 14 residues. The CDR3 nucleotides read TGTGCCTGGAGCGGAGGACAAAGCAATCAGCCCCAGCATTTT. This codes for CAWSGGQSNQPQHF.

The chain combines TRBV7-9 with TRBJ2-7; the D gene could be TRBD1 or TRBD2 (6 bases each). Looked up from germline, CDR1 is SEHNR and CDR2 is FQNEAQ (reference sequence). The CDR3 sequence is 13 residues long. Between the trimmed V and J ends, which lost 5 bases and 9 bases, there was a span of 17 bases. The CDR3 sequence is CASSPPGDIRQYF. The CDR3 DNA follows: TGTGCCAGCAGCCCCCCGGGGGACATCAGGCAGTACTTC.

A note on this clonotype: A much larger clone sits a single nucleotide away, making a read error possible. The chain combines TRBV12-3 or TRBV12-4 with TRBJ2-1, with no clear D. The CDR3 loop spans 16 amino acids. The CDR3 DNA reads TGTACCAGCAGTTTATCGTTGTGGAATGGCCCCAATGAGCAGTTCTTC. It specifies CTSSLSLWNGPNEQFF.

CDR3 nucleotide sequence: TGTGCCAGCAGCACGACCAGGGACGGATCCTCCCCCTGGGAGCAGTACTTC. This encodes CASSTTRDGSSPWEQYF. V is TRBV9 and J is TRBJ2-7; D tentatively reads TRBD1 or TRBD2 (5 bases each). CDR1 and CDR2 from the germline V gene are SGDLS and YYNGEE. Trimming left V 4 bases short and J 7 bases short, with 27 bases between. CDR3 length equals 17 residues.

This clonotype has a handful of counts. The chain links TRBV10-3 to TRBJ2-5; D is uncertain. CDR1 and CDR2 from the germline V gene are ENHRY and SYGVKD. The CDR3 runs 11 residues. Trimming removed 0 bases at V and 7 bases at J, with 3 bases between. CDR3 residues: CAISESVTQYF. CDR3 bases: TGTGCCATCAGTGAGTCTGTGACCCAGTACTTC.

This clonotype has just a few counts. This chain uses TRBV28 with TRBJ1-5, with a possible D match to TRBD1 (5 bases). Looked up from germline, CDR1 is MDHEN and CDR2 is SYDVKM. This CDR3 comprises 15 residues. Trimming shortened V by 5 bases and J by 5 bases, and 16 bases separated the two germline ends. The CDR3 spells CASSPNTGDYQPQHF. Here the CDR3 DNA reads TGTGCCAGCAGTCCAAATACAGGAGACTATCAGCCCCAGCATTTT.

This clonotype was observed a few times. In nucleotides, the CDR3 is TGTGCCAGCGGCCGGGAGTACAATGAGCAGTTCTTC. Amino acid sequence: CASGREYNEQFF. This chain uses TRBV5-6 with TRBJ2-1; tentative D call: TRBD2 (6 bases). Germline CDR1 SGHDT, CDR2 YYEEEE. Deletions cut 7 bases from V and 4 bases from J, with 9 bases between. The CDR3 sequence is 12 residues long. Full variable domain (missing parts from reference TRBV5-6 and TRBJ2-1): DAGVTQSPTHLIKTRGQQVTLRCSPKSGHDTVSWYQQALGQGPQFIFQYYEEEERQRGNFPDRFSGHQFPNYSSELNVNALLLGDSALYLCASGREYNEQFFGPGTRLTVL.

The gene calls are TRBV7-3 and TRBJ2-1; D is ambiguous. Germline V CDR1 and CDR2: SGHTA, FQGTGA. V dropped 5 bases and J dropped 3 bases, with 8 bases sitting between them. This CDR3 has 13 residues. The CDR3 here is CASSPLDYNEQFF. CDR3 DNA sequence: TGTGCCAGCAGCCCTCTCGACTACAATGAGCAGTTCTTC.

The chain is built from TRBV28 and TRBJ2-7, with 9 bases matching TRBD1. CDR3 length: 14 residues. The trim removed 7 bases at V and 3 bases at J, leaving 7 bases unmatched. Germline values: CDR1 MDHEN, CDR2 SYDVKM. The CDR3 here is CASKGQGSFYEQYF. CDR3 DNA sequence: TGTGCCAGCAAAGGACAGGGGTCGTTCTACGAGCAGTACTTC.

The chain combines TRBV6-5 with TRBJ2-7; no firm D call. Trimming removed 3 bases at V and 3 bases at J, with 12 bases between. CDR3 size: 14 residues. In germline, CDR1 is MNHEY, CDR2 SVGAGI. The CDR3, as DNA: TGTGCCAGCAGTTATGGACCTACAGTCTACGAGCAGTACTTC. Amino acid sequence: CASSYGPTVYEQYF.

This clonotype was recorded many times. V is TRBV19 and J is TRBJ1-1, with D perhaps matching TRBD1 (6 bases). Germline values: CDR1 LNHDA, CDR2 SQIVND (reference sequence). The CDR3 contains 13 residues. V was cut by 7 bases and J by 3 bases, with 12 bases left in between. CDR3 sequence: CASNNREDTEAFF. The CDR3, as DNA: TGTGCCAGTAATAACAGGGAGGACACTGAAGCTTTCTTT.

This clonotype was seen a handful of times. The genes are TRBV6-5 and TRBJ1-2; weak D call: TRBD1 (5 bases). Germline assignment: CDR1 MNHEY and CDR2 SVGAGI. The CDR3 is 17 amino acids. Trimming stripped 6 bases from V and 0 bases from J, with 20 bases between. The CDR3 is CASSPTRDQEANYGYTF. Here the CDR3 DNA reads TGTGCCAGCAGCCCCACACGGGACCAGGAAGCTAACTATGGCTACACCTTC.

The table lists this clonotype with many counts. The V and J genes are TRBV28 and TRBJ1-2; D unclear. This CDR3 has 13 residues. The germline gives CDR1 MDHEN, CDR2 SYDVKM. Trimming left V 5 bases short and J 0 bases short, with 7 bases between. The CDR3 bases are TGTGCCAGCAGTGTCAGATCTAACTATGGCTACACCTTC. This encodes CASSVRSNYGYTF.

The table lists this clonotype with a few counts. The genes are TRBV6-8 and TRBJ1-5; D gene unclear. Trimming stripped 1 base from V and 15 bases from J, with 10 bases between. This CDR3 region has 11 residues. Germline CDR1 MNHGY, CDR2 SAAAGT. The CDR3 protein is CASSYWQAGHF. In DNA form, the CDR3 reads TGTGCCAGCAGTTACTGGCAGGCAGGGCATTTT.

There are many counts of this clonotype. The chain joins TRBV20-1 to TRBJ1-1; 8 bases fit TRBD1. Germline CDR1 reads DFQATT; CDR2 reads SNEGSKA (reference sequence). CDR3 length: 14 residues. Unmatched junction bases numbered 11, after V lost 6 bases and J lost 5 bases. For the CDR3, the DNA is TGCAGTGCCAGCCTTGGACAGGGTTATACTGAAGCTTTCTTT. Protein: CSASLGQGYTEAFF.

This clonotype has just a few counts. This chain uses TRBV11-2 with TRBJ2-2; D gene unclear. The CDR3 has 12 residues. Germline V gene lookup returns CDR1 SGHAT and CDR2 FQNNGV. The ends were cut back, 0 bases at V and 12 bases at J, with 8 bases in the middle. CDR3 residues: CASSLDPVQLFF. Here the CDR3 DNA reads TGTGCCAGCAGCTTAGATCCCGTGCAGCTGTTTTTT.

This clonotype occurred a few times. The chain joins TRBV27 to TRBJ2-7; maybe TRBD1 (6 bases). The germline V gene encodes CDR1 MNHEY and CDR2 SMNVEV (reference sequence). The CDR3 totals 13 residues. V was shortened by 5 bases and J by 8 bases, with 16 bases between the two germline ends. This chain's CDR3 is CASSISTGSKQYF. The CDR3 DNA is TGTGCCAGCAGTATCTCAACAGGGTCCAAGCAGTACTTC.

This clonotype turned up a few times. The rearrangement links TRBV28 to TRBJ1-2; no clear D gene. With 2 bases removed from V and 4 bases from J, the gap between germline ends came to 14 bases. In germline, CDR1 is MDHEN, CDR2 SYDVKM. The length of the CDR3 is 15 residues. The CDR3 DNA reads as TGTGCCAGCAGTTTAAACCCCAGGAGACCCTATGGCTACACCTTC. Amino acids: CASSLNPRRPYGYTF.